The T cell receptor (beta chain) under discussion was sequenced for a study of technical replicates of blood from a handful of donors. Some clones are missing from TCRdb's copy, which holds only in-frame ones; the method was immunoSEQ multiplex PCR. Of about 59,000 clones in the sample, more than 95% are singletons; the top ten hold over 0.15%. This CDR3 has 16 amino acids. Trimming cost V 1 base and J 7 bases, with 20 bases left between them. The germline V gene has CDR1 SQVTM and CDR2 ANQGSEA. Input material: T cells isolated from PBMCs. The chain links TRBV29-1 to TRBJ1-5; D gene unclear. The receptor was isolated from a human donor in good health. As DNA, the CDR3 is TGCAGCGTTGAAGTAAGGTCGGGGTCCCTCCCCCAGCCCCAGCATTTT. Amino acids: CSVEVRSGSLPQPQHF.